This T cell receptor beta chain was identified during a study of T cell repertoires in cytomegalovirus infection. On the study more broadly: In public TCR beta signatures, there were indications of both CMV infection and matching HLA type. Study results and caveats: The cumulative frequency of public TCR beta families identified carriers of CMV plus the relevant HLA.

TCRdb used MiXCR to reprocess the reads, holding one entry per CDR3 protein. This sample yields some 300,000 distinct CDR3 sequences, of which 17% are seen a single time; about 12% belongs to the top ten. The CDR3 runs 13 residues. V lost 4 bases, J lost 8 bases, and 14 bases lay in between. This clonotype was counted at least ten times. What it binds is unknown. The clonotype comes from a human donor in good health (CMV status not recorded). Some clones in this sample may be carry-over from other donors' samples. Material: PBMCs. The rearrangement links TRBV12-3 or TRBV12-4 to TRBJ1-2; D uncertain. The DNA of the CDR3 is TGTGCCAGCAGTTCAGGCAGCCGACTGGGCTACACCTTC. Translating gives CASSSGSRLGYTF.